Listed below are T cell receptor beta chains from one sample, sequenced in a study of OX40 agonist ivuxolimab in advanced cancers. TCRdb's table, derived via immunoSEQ multiplex PCR, lists solely in-frame clones and lacks some. The repertoire holds some 96,000 clones, 91% seen once, with about 0.49% in the top ten. The material was CD4+ or CD8+ T cells sorted from blood, obtained in a trial of the OX40 agonist ivuxolimab. The receptor set was obtained from an adult with an advanced solid tumor such as melanoma, head and neck, liver or kidney cancer. CDR3s include the opening cysteine and the closing phenylalanine or tryptophan. D genes are given only for firm matches. Clone sizes are given selectively: once, few, many, or a class where the clone is expanded.

j_gene	v_gene	d_gene	abundance	CDR3aa	CDR3nt
TRBJ2-5	TRBV7-2	-	-	CASSTIRETQYF	TGTGCCAGCAGCACAATCCGGGAGACCCAGTACTTC
TRBJ1-3	TRBV6-6	-	-	CASIKSWARAGNTIYF	TGTGCCAGCATCAAAAGCTGGGCCCGGGCCGGAAACACCATATATTTT
TRBJ2-7	TRBV7-2	-	-	CASSLLAGPYEQYF	TGTGCCAGCAGCCTACTAGCAGGACCCTACGAGCAGTACTTC
TRBJ2-7	TRBV5-6	-	-	CASSLVELYEQYF	TGTGCCAGCAGCTTGGTGGAGTTGTACGAGCAGTACTTC
TRBJ2-5	TRBV18	-	-	CASSPGTNQETQYF	TGTGCCAGCTCGCCTGGGACAAACCAAGAGACCCAGTACTTC
TRBJ2-7	TRBV7-2	-	-	CASSLDVGEQYF	TGTGCCAGCAGCTTAGATGTCGGCGAGCAGTACTTC
TRBJ2-7	TRBV28	-	once	CASKAVEIYEQYF	TGTGCCAGCAAAGCCGTGGAGATCTACGAGCAGTACTTC
TRBJ1-2	TRBV2	-	once	CASRGGGRGYTF	TGTGCCAGCAGGGGGGGCGGAAGGGGCTACACCTTC
TRBJ2-7	TRBV7-9	-	-	CASSLAGRDDDEQYF	TGTGCCAGCAGCTTAGCGGGACGGGACGACGACGAGCAGTACTTC
TRBJ1-5	TRBV2	-	-	CASSDRANQPQHF	TGTGCCAGCAGTGACAGGGCCAATCAGCCCCAGCATTTT
TRBJ1-4	TRBV4-2	TRBD1	-	CASSADRGYEKLFF	TGTGCCAGCAGCGCGGACAGGGGGTATGAAAAACTGTTTTTT
TRBJ1-4	TRBV5-1	TRBD1	-	CASSPGQPLWGELFF	TGCGCCAGCAGCCCGGGACAGCCACTCTGGGGTGAACTGTTTTTT
TRBJ1-5	TRBV7-2	-	-	CASSSKEGSNQPQHF	TGTGCCAGCAGTTCCAAGGAGGGATCAAATCAGCCCCAGCATTTT
TRBJ2-3	TRBV7-2	-	-	CASSPARDTQYF	TGTGCCAGCAGCCCCGCGAGGGATACGCAGTATTTT
TRBJ2-5	TRBV7-8	-	once	CASSPAGIPQETQYF	TGTGCCAGCAGTCCGGCGGGGATCCCCCAAGAGACCCAGTACTTC
TRBJ2-7	TRBV5-1	TRBD1	-	CASSTPNRTGGYEQYF	TGCGCCAGCAGCACCCCAAATCGGACAGGGGGCTACGAGCAGTACTTC
TRBJ1-2	TRBV5-6	-	-	CASSLVAGHGYTF	TGTGCCAGCAGCTTGGTTGCAGGGCATGGCTACACCTTC
TRBJ2-2	TRBV11-2	TRBD2	-	CASSPGAGATGELFF	TGTGCCAGCAGCCCAGGAGCGGGAGCGACCGGGGAGCTGTTTTTT
TRBJ1-2	TRBV6-5	-	-	CASSYRFWRPSAGYTF	TGTGCCAGCAGTTACCGTTTCTGGCGGCCGAGCGCTGGCTACACCTTC
TRBJ1-1	TRBV28	-	-	CASSLGGMNTEAFF	TGTGCCAGCAGTCTAGGGGGTATGAACACTGAAGCTTTCTTT